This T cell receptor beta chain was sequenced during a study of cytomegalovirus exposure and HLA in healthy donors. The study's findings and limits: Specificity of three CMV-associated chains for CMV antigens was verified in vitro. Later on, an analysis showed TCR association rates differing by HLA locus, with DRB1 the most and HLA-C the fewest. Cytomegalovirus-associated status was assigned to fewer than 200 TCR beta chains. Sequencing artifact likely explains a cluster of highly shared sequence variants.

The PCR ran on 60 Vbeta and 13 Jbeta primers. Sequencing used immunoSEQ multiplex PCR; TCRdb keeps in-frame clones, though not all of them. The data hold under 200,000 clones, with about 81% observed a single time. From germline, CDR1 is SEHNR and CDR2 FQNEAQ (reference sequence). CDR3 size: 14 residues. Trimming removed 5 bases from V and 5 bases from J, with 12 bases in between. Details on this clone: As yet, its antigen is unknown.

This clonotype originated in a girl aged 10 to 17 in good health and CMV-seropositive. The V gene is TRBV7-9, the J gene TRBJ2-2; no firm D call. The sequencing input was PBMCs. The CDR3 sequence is CASSRPSFTGELFF. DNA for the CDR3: TGTGCCAGCAGCCGCCCTAGTTTTACCGGGGAGCTGTTTTTT.